One T cell receptor (beta chain) is described in this entry. Its antigen is not identified. Primers for the PCR totalled 60 Vbeta and 13 Jbeta. Sequencing used immunoSEQ multiplex PCR; TCRdb keeps in-frame clones, though not all of them. The sample holds 150,000 or so clones; about four fifths are singletons and the top ten take about 3%. This sample stems from a study of cytomegalovirus exposure and HLA in healthy donors. Study-level findings and limits: The authors listed approximately 160 TCR beta chains as cytomegalovirus-associated. A later analysis appeared to link common viral pathogens to several of the most significant clusters.

The length of the CDR3 is 15 residues. V was shortened by 5 bases and J by 4 bases, with 15 bases between the two germline ends. Germline V gene lookup returns CDR1 SGHTA and CDR2 FQGNSA. The specimen sequenced was PBMCs. V and J are TRBV7-2 and TRBJ2-1; tentatively, D is TRBD2 (6 bases). This TCR derives from a man aged 18 to 29 in good health and CMV-seronegative. The CDR3 DNA reads TGTGCCAGCAGCCCCCCGGGGGTGTCGTACAATGAGCAGTTCTTC. It translates to CASSPPGVSYNEQFF. Filled out from reference TRBV7-2 and TRBJ2-1, the complete variable domain reads GAGVSQSPSNKVTEKGKDVELRCDPISGHTALYWYRQSLGQGLEFLIYFQGNSAPDKSGLPSDRFSAERTGGSVSTLTIQRTQQEDSAVYLCASSPPGVSYNEQFFGPGTRLTVL.